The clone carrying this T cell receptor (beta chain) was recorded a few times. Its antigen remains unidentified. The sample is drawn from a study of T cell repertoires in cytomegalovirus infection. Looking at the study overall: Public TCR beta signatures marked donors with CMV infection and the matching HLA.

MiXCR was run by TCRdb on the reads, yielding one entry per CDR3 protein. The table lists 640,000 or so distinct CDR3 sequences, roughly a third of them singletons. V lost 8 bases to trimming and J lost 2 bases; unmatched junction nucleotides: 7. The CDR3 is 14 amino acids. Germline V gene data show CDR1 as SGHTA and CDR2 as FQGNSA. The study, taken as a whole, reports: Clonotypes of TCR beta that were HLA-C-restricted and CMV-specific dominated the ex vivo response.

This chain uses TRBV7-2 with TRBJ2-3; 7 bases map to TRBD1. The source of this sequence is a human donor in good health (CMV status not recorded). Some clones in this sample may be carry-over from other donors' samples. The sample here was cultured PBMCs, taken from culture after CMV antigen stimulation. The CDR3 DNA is TGTGCCAGCCGACCGACAGGGCTCACAGATACGCAGTATTTT. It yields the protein CASRPTGLTDTQYF.